The 20 T cell receptor beta chains listed next were all sequenced from one sample in a study of read filtering for tumor transcriptome and immune sequencing. Molecular barcoded adaptors covering alpha/delta and beta/gamma chains were used on 400 ng RNA. MiXCR, applied by TCRdb to the reads, yields one record per CDR3 protein. The sample includes more than 100,000 distinct CDR3 sequences, 13% of them seen just once. What was sequenced was a population of CD138-negative cells sorted from bone marrow. The receptors originated from a donor aged 40 or older with multiple myeloma.

This chain connects TRBV27 to TRBJ2-7, with D perhaps matching TRBD2 (6 bases). With 6 bases removed from V and 4 bases from J, the gap between germline ends came to 19 bases. Germline V gene sequence: CDR1 MNHEY, CDR2 SMNVEV (reference sequence). The CDR3 has 15 amino acids. The CDR3 loop is CASREGRGRVYEQYF. The CDR3 DNA sequence: TGTGCCAGCAGGGAGGGACGGGGCCGAGTTTACGAGCAGTACTTC.

This clonotype was seen ten or more times. CDR3 DNA: TGTGCCAGCTCACCTACAGGGGGAGTTCAGCCCCAGCATTTT. Its protein product is CASSPTGGVQPQHF. V gene TRBV18 combines with J gene TRBJ1-5; 8 bases fit TRBD1. Looked up from germline, CDR1 is KGHSH and CDR2 is LQKENI. This CDR3 has 14 residues. V shed 3 bases and J 6 bases; nucleotides not matched to a gene: 4. The variable domain in full, with the rest retrieved from reference TRBV18 and TRBJ1-5, is NAGVMQNPRHLVRRRGQEARLRCSPMKGHSHVYWYRQLPEEGLKFMVYLQKENIIDESGMPKERFSAEFPKEGPSILRIQQVVRGDSAAYFCASSPTGGVQPQHFGDGTRLSIL.

The J gene is TRBJ1-1, the V gene TRBV12-3 or TRBV12-4, with 11 bases matching TRBD1. The length of the CDR3 is 12 residues. J was trimmed by 10 bases and V by 5 bases; bases with no gene match: 3. The DNA of the CDR3 is TGTGCCAGCAGTCCCGGGACAGGGGGAGCTTTCTTT. Amino acid sequence: CASSPGTGGAFF.

This clonotype turned up a few times. The chain couples TRBV3-1 to TRBJ2-7; D is perhaps TRBD1 (5 bases). V was pared by 7 bases and J by 0 bases, with 16 bases between. The CDR3 is 15 amino acids. Germline values: CDR1 LGHDT, CDR2 YNNKEL (reference sequence). For the CDR3, the DNA is TGTGCCAGCACCAAGGGGCCGACCGGCTCCTACGAGCAGTACTTC. The encoded protein is CASTKGPTGSYEQYF.

This clonotype was observed at least ten times. The genes are TRBV2 and TRBJ1-5; 10 positions match TRBD1. This CDR3 contains 14 residues. Losses at the gene ends were 6 bases for V and 7 bases for J; bases not matched to a gene: 6. Germline loops: CDR1 SNHLY, CDR2 FYNNEI. The CDR3 protein is CASSPGQGTQPQHF. The CDR3 coding sequence is TGTGCCAGCAGCCCGGGACAGGGGACGCAGCCCCAGCATTTT.

This clonotype was detected only a few times. The CDR3 is CASSFKGYEQYF. The CDR3 nucleotides read TGTGCCAGCAGCTTCAAGGGGTACGAGCAGTACTTC. This chain joins TRBV7-2 and TRBJ2-7; D possibly corresponds to TRBD1 (5 bases). In germline, CDR1 is SGHTA, CDR2 FQGNSA. The CDR3 contains 12 residues. Trimming removed 3 bases from V and 4 bases from J, with 7 bases in between.

Notes on this clonotype: A junction boundary mismatches the germline segment, possibly from a read error. The chain uses TRBV20-1 and TRBJ2-7; D is undetermined. Per germline, CDR1 DFQATT and CDR2 SNEGSKA (reference sequence). This CDR3 is built from 15 residues. CDR3 DNA sequence: TGCAGTGCTAGAGATCGGAACGGATTCTCCTTCGAGCAGTACTTC. This codes for CSARDRNGFSFEQYF.

The table lists this clonotype with many counts. V and J are TRBV19 and TRBJ1-4; 9 bases are shared with TRBD1. This CDR3 has 15 amino acids. Trimming cost V 4 bases and J 4 bases; bases outside gene matches: 4. The germline CDR1 and CDR2 sequences are LNHDA and SQIVND (reference sequence). As DNA, the CDR3 is TGTGCCAGTAGTAACTCGGGACAGGGTAATGAAAAACTGTTTTTT. Protein sequence: CASSNSGQGNEKLFF. Based on the CDR3 plus reference TRBV19 and TRBJ1-4, the full variable domain is DGGITQSPKYLFRKEGQNVTLSCEQNLNHDAMYWYRQDPGQGLRLIYYSQIVNDFQKGDIAEGYSVSREKKESFPLTVTSAQKNPTAFYLCASSNSGQGNEKLFFGSGTQLSVL.

J is TRBJ1-5 and V is TRBV29-1, with D possibly matching TRBD1 (5 bases). This CDR3 region has 14 residues. CDR1 and CDR2 (germline): SQVTM, ANQGSEA. The V end was cut by 6 bases, the J end by 3 bases, with 15 bases between. CDR3 sequence reads: CSVTPVGLNQPQHF. CDR3 DNA: TGCAGCGTCACCCCTGTGGGGCTCAATCAGCCCCAGCATTTT.

The table lists this clonotype with many counts. The rearrangement uses TRBV7-9 and TRBJ2-7; possibly TRBD1 or TRBD2 for D (5 bases each). The CDR3 contains 12 residues. The V end was cut by 4 bases, the J end by 12 bases, with 16 bases between. Germline assignment: CDR1 SEHNR and CDR2 FQNEAQ (reference sequence). The CDR3 is CASSSGTRRMYF. In DNA, the CDR3 is TGTGCCAGCAGCTCCGGGACCCGACGCATGTACTTC.

This clonotype was seen at least ten times. The chain carries TRBV6-1 and TRBJ2-1; 9 bases match TRBD1. Germline assignment: CDR1 MNHNS and CDR2 SASEGT. This CDR3 is built from 16 residues. Germline trimming cut 4 bases from V and 3 bases from J; bases unmatched to any gene: 7. CDR3 sequence: CASSAGTGNVYNEQFF. The CDR3 DNA is TGTGCCAGCAGTGCAGGGACAGGGAATGTCTACAATGAGCAGTTCTTC.

About this clonotype itself: This clone may be a read error of a much larger clone one base away. This rearrangement joins TRBV2 to TRBJ1-2; 7 nucleotides line up with TRBD1. CDR1 is SNHLY, CDR2 FYNNEI, per germline. This CDR3 comprises 13 residues. CDR3: CAGSRDSGIGYTF. The CDR3, as DNA: TGTGCCGGCAGTAGGGACAGTGGAATTGGCTACACCTTC.

At least ten counts were recorded for this clonotype. The V gene is TRBV11-3, the J gene TRBJ2-3; a weak D match, TRBD1 (5 bases). The V end was cut by 0 bases, the J end by 1 base, with 14 bases between. CDR1 SGHNT and CDR2 YENEEA come from the germline V gene. The CDR3 is made up of 17 amino acids. CDR3 region: CASSLDLGVYGTDTQYF. In DNA, the CDR3 is TGTGCCAGCAGCTTAGACTTAGGGGTTTATGGCACAGATACGCAGTATTTT.

This clonotype has a count of ten or more. This CDR3 reads CSASPRIRRKTDTQYF. The CDR3 nucleotides are TGCAGTGCTAGCCCCAGGATTCGCCGGAAGACAGATACGCAGTATTTT. The chain recombines TRBV20-1 with TRBJ2-3; no reliable D call. This CDR3 region has 16 residues. Germline V CDR1 and CDR2: DFQATT, SNEGSKA (reference sequence). Trimming cost V 3 bases and J 3 bases, with 19 bases left between them.

Ten or more counts support this clonotype. The J gene is TRBJ2-2, the V gene TRBV10-1; the D gene is possibly TRBD1 (6 bases). Trimming left V 5 bases short and J 0 bases short, with 13 bases between. The CDR3 extends over 16 amino acids. Germline loops: CDR1 WNHNN, CDR2 SYGVQD (reference sequence). CDR3 protein: CASSRGGSANTGELFF. The CDR3 DNA reads TGCGCCAGCAGTAGAGGGGGAAGCGCGAACACCGGGGAGCTGTTTTTT.

This clonotype has ten or more counts. The chain couples TRBV12-3 or TRBV12-4 to TRBJ2-1; tentatively, D is TRBD1 (6 bases). The length of the CDR3 is 12 residues. Trimming left V 7 bases short and J 6 bases short, with 10 bases between. The DNA for the CDR3 is TGTGCCAGCACCTGGGGGCCCAATGAGCAGTTCTTC. The encoded protein is CASTWGPNEQFF.

This clonotype was seen repeatedly, ten times or more. The J gene is TRBJ2-7, the V gene TRBV7-9; TRBD1 might be the D (6 bases). CDR3 length equals 14 residues. CDR1 is SEHNR and CDR2 is FQNEAQ in the germline V gene (reference sequence). V was clipped by 7 bases and J by 5 bases, with 18 bases between them. This CDR3 is CASMDSRGSNEQYF. CDR3 sequence (DNA): TGTGCCAGCATGGACAGTCGAGGGAGCAACGAGCAGTACTTC.

The chain combines TRBV30 with TRBJ2-1; D gene uncertain. CDR3 length: 11 amino acids. Trimming cost V 1 base and J 10 bases, with 8 bases left between them. The V gene's germline CDR1 is GTSNPN and CDR2 SVGIG (reference sequence). CDR3 sequence (DNA): TGTGCCTGGAGTGGGGAAGGGGAGCAGTTCTTC. Protein product: CAWSGEGEQFF.

This clonotype was observed many times. The genes are TRBV18 and TRBJ2-3; D call uncertain. The V end was cut by 5 bases, the J end by 1 base, with 13 bases between. This CDR3 is built from 15 residues. CDR1 is KGHSH, CDR2 LQKENI, per germline. The CDR3 DNA reads as TGTGCCAGCTCATATTCACGTGGGGGCACAGATACGCAGTATTTT. Residues: CASSYSRGGTDTQYF.

This clonotype occurred a few times. The chain uses TRBV12-3 or TRBV12-4 and TRBJ2-6; no firm D call. V lost 5 bases to trimming and J lost 1 base, with 6 bases between them. The CDR3 totals 14 residues. The CDR3 bases are TGTGCCAGCAGTACCGGATCTGGGGCCAACGTCCTGACTTTC. It specifies CASSTGSGANVLTF.